This TCR beta chain was identified during a study of T cell changes during pregnancy in multiple sclerosis. This clone was observed a handful of times. Trimming pared 0 bases from V and 5 bases from J, leaving 12 bases between. The CDR3 extends over 14 amino acids. Germline V gene sequence: CDR1 SGHRS, CDR2 YFSETQ. Assay: immunoSEQ multiplex PCR; the TCRdb copy retains only in-frame clones and omits some. The sample has some 30,000 clones, 91% seen once; the top ten hold about 3.9%. This rearrangement joins TRBV5-1 to TRBJ2-7, with D perhaps matching TRBD2 (5 bases). The starting material was CD8+ T cells from peripheral blood mononuclear cells, obtained in the second trimester of pregnancy. The TCR comes from a female donor in good health, enrolled as a control in a pregnancy study. CDR3 residues: CASSLAGFYHEQYF. The CDR3 DNA is TGCGCCAGCAGCTTGGCGGGATTTTACCACGAGCAGTACTTC.